This T cell receptor (beta chain) emerged from a study of T cell responses to AZD1222 COVID-19 vaccine. The data were produced by immunoSEQ multiplex PCR, yet TCRdb's version contains in-frame clones alone and is incomplete. The table lists some 150,000 clones, just over 90% of them singletons. The TCR originated in an adult who received the AZD1222 COVID-19 vaccine. The sequenced sample was peripheral blood, obtained 28 days after the second AZD1222 dose.

Here the CDR3 DNA reads TGTGCCAGCAGCCCACGGGACAGGGAGAGTTCACCCCTCCACTTT. As protein: CASSPRDRESSPLHF. The rearrangement uses TRBV14 and TRBJ1-6; 9 nucleotides line up with TRBD1. There are 15 residues in the CDR3. The ends lost 4 bases at V and 9 bases at J; junction bases unmatched: 7. Germline CDR1 and CDR2: SGHDN and FVKESK.